These 8 T cell receptor beta chains share one sample of origin, sequenced in a study of cytomegalovirus exposure and HLA in healthy donors. PCR employed 60 Vbeta and 13 Jbeta primers. TCRdb keeps only in-frame clones here, not all; method: immunoSEQ multiplex PCR. The table shows 35,000 to 50,000 clones, with around 77% occurring only once. The specimen was PBMCs. These receptors came from a man younger than 45 in good health and CMV-seronegative.

Comments on this clone: One end of the junction fails to match germline, which may point to a read error. The chain uses TRBV7-9 and TRBJ2-1; 9 nucleotides line up with TRBD1. CDR3 length: 15 residues. CDR1 and CDR2 (germline): SEHNR, FQNEAQ (reference sequence). In DNA form, the CDR3 reads TGTTCCAGCAGCTTAGTGACAGGGGGGTACAATGAGCAGTTCTTC. Translated: CSSSLVTGGYNEQFF.

The chain joins TRBV5-1 to TRBJ2-1, with 7 bases that match TRBD2. V was clipped by 4 bases and J by 3 bases; unmatched bases: 16. The CDR3 totals 18 residues. The germline V gene encodes CDR1 SGHRS and CDR2 YFSETQ. The CDR3 nucleotides are TGCGCCAGCAGCCCTGGTGGCATGGGTGGCGGGGGCTACAATGAGCAGTTCTTC. Encoded protein: CASSPGGMGGGGYNEQFF.

The V call is TRBV6-6, the J call TRBJ2-1; 9 positions match TRBD2. V shed 6 bases and J 9 bases; nucleotides not matched to a gene: 12. The CDR3 contains 15 residues. In germline, CDR1 is MNHNY, CDR2 SVGAGI (reference sequence). For the CDR3, the DNA is TGTGCCAGCAGAAAACGTAGCGGGAGAATATTTGAGCAGTTCTTC. It specifies CASRKRSGRIFEQFF.

The chain employs TRBV29-1 and TRBJ2-4; the D gene is possibly TRBD2 (6 bases). V was cut by 1 base and J by 9 bases, with 22 bases left in between. This CDR3 has 16 amino acids. CDR1 is SQVTM, CDR2 ANQGSEA, per germline. The chain's CDR3 is CSVEGGAGMEGSIQYF. The CDR3 nucleotides are TGCAGCGTTGAAGGCGGGGCAGGGATGGAGGGGAGCATTCAGTACTTC.

The chain uses TRBV10-3 and TRBJ2-4, with D possibly TRBD2 on 6 matching bases. The CDR3 loop spans 15 amino acids. Looked up from germline, CDR1 is ENHRY and CDR2 is SYGVKD. V was shortened by 4 bases and J by 7 bases, with 17 bases between the two germline ends. DNA for the CDR3: TGTGCCATCAGTGGGGGGGTGGGAGTTGGGAACATTCAGTACTTC. Its protein is CAISGGVGVGNIQYF.

The CDR3 DNA is TGTGCCAGCAGCGCGCAAAGGGGGATGGATACGCAGTATTTT. This sequence encodes CASSAQRGMDTQYF. The V call is TRBV7-2, the J call TRBJ2-3; possibly TRBD1 for D (6 bases). The V end lost 5 bases, the J end lost 6 bases, and 15 bases lay between the germline ends. CDR1 and CDR2 (germline): SGHTA, FQGNSA. This CDR3 is 14 amino acids long.

The chain uses TRBV13 and TRBJ2-1; 12 nucleotides match TRBD2. Trimming at V came to 5 bases and at J to 7 bases, leaving 18 bases not matched to a gene. CDR3 length: 19 residues. Germline-derived CDR1 and CDR2 are PRHDT and FYEKMQ (reference sequence). CDR3 protein: CASSPGLAGGPMGINEQFF. The DNA for the CDR3 is TGTGCCAGCAGCCCCGGGCTAGCGGGAGGGCCAATGGGGATAAATGAGCAGTTCTTC.

The gene calls are TRBV7-9 and TRBJ2-6, with 7 bases matching TRBD1. Germline V gene sequence: CDR1 SEHNR, CDR2 FQNEAQ (reference sequence). The CDR3 has 17 residues. The V segment lost 0 bases and the J segment 0 bases; nucleotides outside the gene matches: 2. CDR3 nucleotide sequence: TGTGCCAGCAGCTTAGCAGGGGGCGGCTCTGGGGCCAACGTCCTGACTTTC. Protein sequence: CASSLAGGGSGANVLTF.